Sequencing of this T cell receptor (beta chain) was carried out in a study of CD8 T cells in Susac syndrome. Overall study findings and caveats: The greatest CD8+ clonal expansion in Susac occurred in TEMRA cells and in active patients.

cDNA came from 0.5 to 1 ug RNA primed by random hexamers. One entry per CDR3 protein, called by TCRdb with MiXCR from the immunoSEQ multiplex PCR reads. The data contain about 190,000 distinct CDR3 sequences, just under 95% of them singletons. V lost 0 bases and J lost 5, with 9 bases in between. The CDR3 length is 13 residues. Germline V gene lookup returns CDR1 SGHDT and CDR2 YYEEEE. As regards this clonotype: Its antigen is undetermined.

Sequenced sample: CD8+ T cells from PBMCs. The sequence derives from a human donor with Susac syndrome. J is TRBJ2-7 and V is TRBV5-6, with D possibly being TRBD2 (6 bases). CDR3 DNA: TGTGCCAGCAGCTTGGACGGGGGAGACGAGCAGTACTTC. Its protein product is CASSLDGGDEQYF.